This T cell receptor (beta chain) stems from a study of patients and donors after allogeneic stem cell transplantation. A single record per CDR3 protein comes from TCRdb applying MiXCR to the RT-PCR reads. The sample lists about a million distinct CDR3 sequences, approximately 19% seen once, with roughly 6% in the top ten. The sequence came from a human donor who was either an allogeneic HSCT recipient or a stem cell or donor lymphocyte infusion donor (not recorded which). It is not recorded whose cells these are; they may come from a transplant donor. Sample: blood, either unsorted or a sorted T cell fraction (not recorded which).

CDR3 nucleotide sequence: TGTGCCAGCAGCGCCCCGGGACTAGCGGGAGTCGGTGAGTTCTTC. It is translated as CASSAPGLAGVGEFF. The chain has TRBV3-1 and TRBJ2-1; 14 bases fit TRBD2. The CDR3 contains 15 residues. Germline CDR1 and CDR2: LGHDT and YNNKEL (reference sequence). The V segment lost 5 bases and the J segment 14 bases; nucleotides outside the gene matches: 11.